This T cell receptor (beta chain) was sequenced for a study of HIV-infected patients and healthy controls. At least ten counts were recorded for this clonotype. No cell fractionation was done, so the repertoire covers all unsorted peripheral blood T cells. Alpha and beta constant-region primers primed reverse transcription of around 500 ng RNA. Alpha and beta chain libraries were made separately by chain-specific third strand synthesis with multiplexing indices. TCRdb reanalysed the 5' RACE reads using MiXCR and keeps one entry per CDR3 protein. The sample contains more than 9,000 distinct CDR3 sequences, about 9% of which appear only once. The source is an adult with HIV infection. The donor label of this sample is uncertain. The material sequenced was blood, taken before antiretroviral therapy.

The CDR3 DNA follows: TGTGCCAGCAGCTATAGCGGGGCGAACACCGGGGAGCTGTTTTTT. Amino acids: CASSYSGANTGELFF. The V and J genes are TRBV6-2 or TRBV6-3 and TRBJ2-2, with 8 bases that match TRBD2. Germline CDR1 is MNHEY and CDR2 is SVGEGT. The CDR3 covers 15 residues. V trimming: 6 bases; J trimming: 0 bases; junction bases outside the gene matches: 3.